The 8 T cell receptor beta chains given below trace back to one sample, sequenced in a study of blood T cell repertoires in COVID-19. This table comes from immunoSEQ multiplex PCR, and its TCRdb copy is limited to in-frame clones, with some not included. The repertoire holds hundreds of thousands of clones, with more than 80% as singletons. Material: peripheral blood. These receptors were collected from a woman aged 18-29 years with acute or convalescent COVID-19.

The CDR3 region has the DNA TGTGCCAGACGGACAGGGACCTATGGCTACACCTTC. Residues: CARRTGTYGYTF. The J gene is TRBJ1-2, the V gene TRBV2, with 8 nucleotides matching TRBD1. Germline V gene sequence: CDR1 SNHLY, CDR2 FYNNEI. V shed 9 bases and J 4 bases; nucleotides not matched to a gene: 4. CDR3 length: 12 amino acids. The full variable domain, its missing parts supplied by reference TRBV2 and TRBJ1-2, is EPEVTQTPSHQVTQMGQEVILRCVPISNHLYFYWYRQILGQKVEFLVSFYNNEISEKSEIFDDQFSVERPDGSNFTLKIRSTKLEDSAMYFCARRTGTYGYTFGSGTRLTVV.

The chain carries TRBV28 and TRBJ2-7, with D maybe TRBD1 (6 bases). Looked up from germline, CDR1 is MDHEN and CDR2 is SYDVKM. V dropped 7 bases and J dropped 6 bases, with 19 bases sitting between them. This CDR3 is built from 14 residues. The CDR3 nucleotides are TGTGCCAGCATCCGGGGCCAGGGGTTCATCGAGCAGTACTTC. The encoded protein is CASIRGQGFIEQYF.

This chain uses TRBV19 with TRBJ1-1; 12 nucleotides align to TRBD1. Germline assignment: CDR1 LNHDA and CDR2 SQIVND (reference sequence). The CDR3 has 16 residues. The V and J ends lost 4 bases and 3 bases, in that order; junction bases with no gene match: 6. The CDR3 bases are TGTGCCAGTAGTAAACCTGGGACAGGGGGCTACACTGAAGCTTTCTTT. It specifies CASSKPGTGGYTEAFF.

DNA for the CDR3: TGTGCCAGCAGCTTGGCCCCAGACAGTCCTTATGGCTACACCTTC. Its protein product is CASSLAPDSPYGYTF. V usage is TRBV7-3 and J usage is TRBJ1-2, with D tentatively TRBD1 (5 bases). Germline CDR1 and CDR2: SGHTA and FQGTGA. Trimming pared 3 bases from V and 5 bases from J, leaving 16 bases between. The CDR3 totals 15 residues.

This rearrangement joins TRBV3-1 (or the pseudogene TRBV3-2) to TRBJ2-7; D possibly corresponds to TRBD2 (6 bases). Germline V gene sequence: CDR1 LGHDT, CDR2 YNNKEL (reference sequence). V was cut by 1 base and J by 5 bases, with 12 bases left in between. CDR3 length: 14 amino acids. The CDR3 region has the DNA TGTGCCAGCAGCCAAGGGAGGGGCGGCCACGAGCAGTACTTC. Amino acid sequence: CASSQGRGGHEQYF.

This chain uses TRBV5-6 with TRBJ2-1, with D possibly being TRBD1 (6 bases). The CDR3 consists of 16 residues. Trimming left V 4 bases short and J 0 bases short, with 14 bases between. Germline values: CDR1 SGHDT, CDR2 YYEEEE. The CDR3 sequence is CASSTDSSSSYNEQFF. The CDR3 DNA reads TGTGCCAGCAGCACGGACAGTTCTAGCTCCTACAATGAGCAGTTCTTC.

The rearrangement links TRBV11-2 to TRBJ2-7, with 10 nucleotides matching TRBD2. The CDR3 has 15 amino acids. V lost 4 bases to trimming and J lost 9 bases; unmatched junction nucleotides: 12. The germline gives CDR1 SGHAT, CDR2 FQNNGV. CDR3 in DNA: TGTGCCAGCAGCTCACTAGCGGGGTCAGCCCGGCGGCAGTACTTC. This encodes CASSSLAGSARRQYF.

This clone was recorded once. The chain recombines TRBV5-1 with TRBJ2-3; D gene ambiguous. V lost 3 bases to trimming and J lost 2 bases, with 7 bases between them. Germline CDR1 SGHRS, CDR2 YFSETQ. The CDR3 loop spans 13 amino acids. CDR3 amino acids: CASSSYPTDTQYF. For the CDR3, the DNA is TGCGCCAGCAGCTCCTACCCCACAGATACGCAGTATTTT.